This T cell receptor beta chain derives from a study of STAT5B mutations in CD4+ large granular lymphocyte leukemia. Germline loops: CDR1 SGHNT, CDR2 YENEEA. This CDR3 spans 15 amino acids. V shed 3 bases, J shed 6 bases, and the junction held 6 bases outside the gene matches. This clone was counted a single time. Antigen: not known. TCRdb's table, derived via immunoSEQ multiplex PCR, lists solely in-frame clones and lacks some. Of about 30,000 clones listed, about four fifths are singletons. General study points: TRBV06-family usage was enriched in top patient clones (8/27) versus controls (2/35).

This TCR was sampled from a human donor in good health. Material for sequencing was CD4+ T cells from blood buffy coats. V usage is TRBV11-3 and J usage is TRBJ2-1; TRBD2 aligns across 9 bases. CDR3 sequence reads: CASSFSGSMGNEQFF. The CDR3 nucleotides are TGTGCCAGCAGCTTTAGCGGGAGTATGGGCAATGAGCAGTTCTTC.